This T cell receptor (beta chain) emerged from a study of cytomegalovirus exposure and HLA in healthy donors. Study conclusions and caveats: Later analysis indicated greater clonal expansion among HLA-associated TCR beta chains than among equally common other chains. Donors belonging to an Asian-associated ancestry cluster reportedly showed fewer N-insertions in productive TCRs than the 666-donor mean, according to what a later analysis found.

Details on this clone: Its antigen is not known.

Researchers ran the PCR with 60 Vbeta and 13 Jbeta primers. Generated by immunoSEQ multiplex PCR, the TCRdb table keeps only in-frame clones and is missing some. The sample lists 200,000 to 250,000 clones; roughly 88% were seen once. CDR1 MNHNS and CDR2 SASEGT come from the germline V gene. The V gene lost 3 bases and the J gene lost 8 bases, with 17 bases spanning the gap. This CDR3 spans 15 amino acids. The sequence was obtained from a boy aged 2 to 9 in good health and CMV-seronegative. The chain combines TRBV6-1 with TRBJ2-1; D possibly corresponds to TRBD2 (6 bases). The sample comprised PBMCs. This CDR3 reads CASSDGGVADHEQFF. The CDR3, as DNA: TGTGCCAGCAGTGATGGCGGGGTAGCGGACCATGAGCAGTTCTTC.